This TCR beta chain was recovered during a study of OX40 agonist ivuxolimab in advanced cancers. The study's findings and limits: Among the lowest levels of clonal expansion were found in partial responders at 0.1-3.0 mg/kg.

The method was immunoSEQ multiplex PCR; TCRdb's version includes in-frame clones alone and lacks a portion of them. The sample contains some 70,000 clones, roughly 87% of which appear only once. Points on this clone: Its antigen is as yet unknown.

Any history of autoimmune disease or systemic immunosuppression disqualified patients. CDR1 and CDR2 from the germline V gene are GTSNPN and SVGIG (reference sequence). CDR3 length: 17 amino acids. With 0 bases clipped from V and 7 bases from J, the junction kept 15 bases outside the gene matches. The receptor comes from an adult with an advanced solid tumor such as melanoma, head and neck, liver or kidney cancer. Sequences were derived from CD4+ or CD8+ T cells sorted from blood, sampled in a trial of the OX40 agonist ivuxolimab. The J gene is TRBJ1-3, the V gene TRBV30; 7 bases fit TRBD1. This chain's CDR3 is CAWSVRGDSGRFNTIYF. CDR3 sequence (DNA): TGTGCCTGGAGTGTACGAGGGGACAGCGGGAGATTTAACACCATATATTTT.